Below are 30 T cell receptor beta chains sequenced from a single sample in a study of cytomegalovirus exposure and HLA in healthy donors. PCR used 60 Vbeta primers and 13 Jbeta primers. Repertoires were generated with immunoSEQ multiplex PCR, while TCRdb's copy carries only in-frame clones and drops some. Here the sample spans around 61,000 clones, around 85% being singletons. The material sequenced was PBMCs. The source of these receptors is a man aged 35 to 55 in good health and CMV-seronegative.

The chain combines TRBV5-1 with TRBJ2-7; D may be TRBD1 (5 bases). V was clipped by 0 bases and J by 2 bases, with 12 bases between them. This CDR3 spans 15 amino acids. In germline, CDR1 is SGHRS, CDR2 YFSETQ. The CDR3 is CASSLEGKTAYEQYF. The DNA of the CDR3 is TGCGCCAGCAGCTTGGAGGGAAAGACAGCCTACGAGCAGTACTTC.

The J gene is TRBJ1-5, the V gene TRBV11-2; D is uncertain. The CDR3 is 14 residues long. Germline values: CDR1 SGHAT, CDR2 FQNNGV. V was clipped by 5 bases and J by 3 bases, with 11 bases between them. The CDR3 DNA reads as TGTGCCAGCAGCCAAGGACTGAACAATCAGCCCCAGCATTTT. It encodes CASSQGLNNQPQHF.

This chain uses TRBV30 with TRBJ1-5; D is unclear. Germline CDR1 is GTSNPN and CDR2 is SVGIG (reference sequence). The CDR3 covers 12 residues. V lost 1 base and J 5 bases, leaving 6 bases between the germline ends. CDR3 DNA sequence: TGTGCCTGGAGTGAAGAGGATCAGCCCCAGCATTTT. Its translation: CAWSEEDQPQHF.

The sample holds one count of this clone. The chain carries TRBV2 and TRBJ1-2; TRBD1 matches at 8 bases. The CDR3 runs 17 residues. The ends lost 5 bases at V and 6 bases at J; junction bases unmatched: 17. CDR1 and CDR2 (germline): SNHLY, FYNNEI. The CDR3 region is CASSRRTGQGGHDGYTF. Written as DNA, the CDR3 is TGTGCCAGCAGTCGGCGGACCGGACAGGGTGGTCACGATGGCTACACCTTC.

In this sample, this clone turned up once. The chain employs TRBV5-1 and TRBJ1-1, with D possibly being TRBD1 (5 bases). In germline, CDR1 is SGHRS, CDR2 YFSETQ. The CDR3 is made up of 13 amino acids. Trimming removed 7 bases at V and 4 bases at J, with 14 bases between. The CDR3 spells CASGDLGGTEAFF. The CDR3 DNA sequence: TGCGCCAGCGGGGACTTGGGGGGCACTGAAGCTTTCTTT. The variable domain in full, completed from reference TRBV5-1 and TRBJ1-1, reads KAGVTQTPRYLIKTRGQQVTLSCSPISGHRSVSWYQQTPGQGLQFLFEYFSETQRNKGNFPGRFSGRQFSNSRSEMNVSTLELGDSALYLCASGDLGGTEAFFGQGTRLTVV.

V is TRBV4-1 and J is TRBJ2-6; D is possibly TRBD1 (6 bases). CDR1 is MGHRA, CDR2 YSYEKL, per germline. Trimming removed 4 bases at V and 12 bases at J, with 10 bases between. CDR3 size: 12 residues. The CDR3 loop is CASSPMDSVLTF. Here the CDR3 DNA reads TGCGCCAGCAGCCCCATGGACAGCGTCCTGACTTTC.

This chain connects TRBV4-3 to TRBJ2-5; D gene unclear. The J call may be faulty, since TRBJ2-7 better matches the DNA end. The CDR3 totals 12 residues. Germline lookup yields CDR1 LGHNA and CDR2 YSLEER. The CDR3 nucleotides are TGCGCCAGCAGCCAGGGCAGCCACGAGCAGTACTTC. Its translation: CASSQGSHEQYF.

CDR3 DNA sequence: TGTGCCAGCAGTTTATCGACAGGGGGGAACACTGAAGCTTTCTTT. Amino acids: CASSLSTGGNTEAFF. The V call is TRBV27, the J call TRBJ1-1, with 9 bases aligning to TRBD1. This CDR3 is built from 15 residues. Germline CDR1 MNHEY, CDR2 SMNVEV (reference sequence). The J segment lost 1 base and the V segment lost 0 bases, leaving 0 bases of the junction unmatched.

The chain recombines TRBV2 with TRBJ1-2, with TRBD1 matching over 9 bases. Trimming took 10 bases from V and 2 from J; bases not matched to a gene: 11. The CDR3 totals 15 residues. CDR1 and CDR2 (germline): SNHLY, FYNNEI. The CDR3 DNA is TGTGCCACCCAGGGGACCGGACAGGGGAACTATGGCTACACCTTC. This gives the protein CATQGTGQGNYGYTF.

The chain employs TRBV7-9 and TRBJ2-7; 8 nucleotides agree with TRBD1. Germline V lookup: CDR1 SEHNR, CDR2 FQNEAQ (reference sequence). The CDR3 covers 15 residues. With V trimmed by 0 bases and J by 5 bases, 6 bases remained unmatched. In DNA, the CDR3 is TGTGCCAGCAGCTTAGCCTCCCAGGGGGCGCACGAGCAGTACTTC. This sequence encodes CASSLASQGAHEQYF.

The gene calls are TRBV29-1 and TRBJ1-2; TRBD1 might be the D (6 bases). There are 12 residues in the CDR3. Germline assignment: CDR1 SQVTM and CDR2 ANQGSEA. V gave up 7 bases and J gave up 9 bases, with 18 bases separating them. The DNA for the CDR3 is TGCAGCGCCGTACAGGGTATTGGGAGCTACACCTTC. Its translation is CSAVQGIGSYTF.

This clone was observed a few times. The rearrangement links TRBV5-4 to TRBJ1-1; 7 bases agree with TRBD1. Germline values: CDR1 SGHNT, CDR2 YYREEE (reference sequence). The CDR3 sequence is 14 residues long. V lost 4 bases, J lost 4 bases, and 7 bases stayed unmatched. The CDR3 reads CASSPTQGITEAFF. The CDR3 bases are TGTGCCAGCAGCCCAACACAGGGGATCACTGAAGCTTTCTTT.

This clone has more than one count but fewer than ten. The chain joins TRBV2 to TRBJ2-1, with 8 bases identical to TRBD1. Trimming took 5 bases from V and 4 from J; bases not matched to a gene: 16. CDR3 length equals 18 residues. CDR1 SNHLY and CDR2 FYNNEI come from the germline V gene. The DNA for the CDR3 is TGTGCCAGCAGTCCCGGGACAGGTTCCTATGCTACATACAATGAGCAGTTCTTC. As protein: CASSPGTGSYATYNEQFF.

In its sample, this clone was seen a few times. V gene TRBV27 combines with J gene TRBJ1-1; D not certain. Germline values: CDR1 MNHEY, CDR2 SMNVEV (reference sequence). The CDR3 sequence is 13 residues long. The ends were cut back, 3 bases at V and 1 base at J, with 6 bases in the middle. The CDR3 spells CASSFRENTEAFF. The CDR3 coding sequence is TGTGCCAGCAGTTTTCGGGAGAACACTGAAGCTTTCTTT.

This clone appeared a few times. This chain uses TRBV4-3 with TRBJ1-1; D may be TRBD1 (5 bases). The CDR3 consists of 14 residues. V lost 3 bases to trimming and J lost 1 base, with 9 bases between them. Germline values: CDR1 LGHNA, CDR2 YSLEER. CDR3 sequence (DNA): TGCGCCAGCAGCCAGCCGGGGGGGAACACTGAAGCTTTCTTT. It codes for CASSQPGGNTEAFF.

The rearrangement uses TRBV5-5 and TRBJ2-5; D may be TRBD1 (6 bases). The CDR3 contains 14 residues. Germline CDR1 SGHKS, CDR2 YYEKEE (reference sequence). Deletions cut 4 bases from V and 2 bases from J, with 12 bases between. DNA of the CDR3: TGTGCCAGCAGCAGCAGAGGACAGCAAGAGACCCAGTACTTC. This codes for CASSSRGQQETQYF.

The rearrangement joins TRBV7-8 to TRBJ1-6; 8 positions match TRBD1. Germline trimming cut 5 bases from V and 4 bases from J; bases unmatched to any gene: 10. The CDR3 runs to 17 residues. Germline loops: CDR1 SGHVS, CDR2 FQNEAQ. The CDR3, as DNA: TGTGCCAGCAGCCCGCATGTAGGACAGGGTTATAATTCACCCCTCCACTTT. Its protein product is CASSPHVGQGYNSPLHF. Full variable domain (remainder filled in from reference TRBV7-8 and TRBJ1-6): GAGVSQSPRYKVAKRGQDVALRCDPISGHVSLFWYQQALGQGPEFLTYFQNEAQLDKSGLPSDRFFAERPEGSVSTLKIQRTQQEDSAVYLCASSPHVGQGYNSPLHFGNGTRLTVT.

The chain recombines TRBV19 with TRBJ1-1; TRBD1 might be the D (5 bases). The CDR3 spans 16 residues. The ends were cut back, 5 bases at V and 1 base at J, with 17 bases in the middle. Germline assignment: CDR1 LNHDA and CDR2 SQIVND (reference sequence). This chain's CDR3 is CASSVKAGQGNTEAFF. CDR3 DNA: TGTGCCAGTAGTGTCAAAGCGGGGCAGGGGAACACTGAAGCTTTCTTT.

This chain joins TRBV19 and TRBJ1-6, with D unclear. The germline V gene has CDR1 LNHDA and CDR2 SQIVND (reference sequence). Deletions cut 7 bases from V and 7 bases from J, with 11 bases between. The CDR3 has 13 amino acids. The CDR3 bases are TGTGCCAGTATCGCAGGAAGAAATTCACCCCTCCACTTT. Its translation: CASIAGRNSPLHF.

The gene calls are TRBV7-2 and TRBJ2-1; no firm D call. The length of the CDR3 is 12 residues. Trimming cost V 5 bases and J 10 bases, with 12 bases left between them. Germline V gene sequence: CDR1 SGHTA, CDR2 FQGNSA. The CDR3 protein is CASSRPAGEQFF. The CDR3 DNA follows: TGTGCCAGCAGCCGACCAGCCGGGGAGCAGTTCTTC. Full variable domain (remainder filled in from reference TRBV7-2 and TRBJ2-1): GAGVSQSPSNKVTEKGKDVELRCDPISGHTALYWYRQSLGQGLEFLIYFQGNSAPDKSGLPSDRFSAERTGGSVSTLTIQRTQQEDSAVYLCASSRPAGEQFFGPGTRLTVL.

The rearrangement uses TRBV30 and TRBJ1-1, with 7 bases matching TRBD1. The CDR3 is 11 residues long. J was trimmed by 6 bases and V by 3 bases; bases with no gene match: 1. Per germline, CDR1 GTSNPN and CDR2 SVGIG (reference sequence). CDR3 sequence (DNA): TGTGCCTGGAGGACAGGGTCTGAAGCTTTCTTT. This codes for CAWRTGSEAFF.

In nucleotides, the CDR3 is TGTGCCAGCAGCTCGACAGAACTAGCCAAAAACATTCAGTACTTC. Translating gives CASSSTELAKNIQYF. The rearrangement uses TRBV7-9 and TRBJ2-4, with D possibly TRBD1 on 5 matching bases. The V end was cut by 4 bases, the J end by 0 bases, with 10 bases between. Germline V gene sequence: CDR1 SEHNR, CDR2 FQNEAQ (reference sequence). This CDR3 comprises 15 residues.

This chain connects TRBV27 to TRBJ1-5, with TRBD1 identical over 9 bases. This CDR3 is 14 amino acids long. Germline CDR1 reads MNHEY; CDR2 reads SMNVEV (reference sequence). V dropped 5 bases and J dropped 6; count of bases not matched to a gene: 5. Written as DNA, the CDR3 is TGTGCCAGCAGTATGACAGGGGGAAGTCAGCCCCAGCATTTT. Encoded protein: CASSMTGGSQPQHF.

The chain couples TRBV28 to TRBJ1-5; D might be TRBD1 (6 bases). Germline V lookup: CDR1 MDHEN, CDR2 SYDVKM. With 5 bases removed from V and 2 bases from J, the gap between germline ends came to 16 bases. This CDR3 has 16 amino acids. CDR3 protein: CASSRQTGIRNQPQHF. The CDR3 DNA reads TGTGCCAGCAGTCGACAAACAGGGATCCGCAATCAGCCCCAGCATTTT. The whole variable domain, remainder taken from reference TRBV28 and TRBJ1-5, is DVKVTQSSRYLVKRTGEKVFLECVQDMDHENMFWYRQDPGLGLRLIYFSYDVKMKEKGDIPEGYSVSREKKERFSLILESASTNQTSMYLCASSRQTGIRNQPQHFGDGTRLSIL.

This clone was recorded a few times. This rearrangement joins TRBV6-1 to TRBJ1-5, with a weak D call TRBD1 (5 bases). The V end lost 4 bases, the J end lost 0 bases, and 13 bases lay between the germline ends. Germline values: CDR1 MNHNS, CDR2 SASEGT. The CDR3 has 16 residues. Written as DNA, the CDR3 is TGTGCCAGCAGTGTTTGGGCAAGGGGTAGCAATCAGCCCCAGCATTTT. Translating gives CASSVWARGSNQPQHF.

The chain links TRBV5-1 to TRBJ2-1; D is unresolved. The germline V and J ends were trimmed by 0 bases and 7 bases, with 17 bases remaining between them. The CDR3 spans 16 residues. Looked up from germline, CDR1 is SGHRS and CDR2 is YFSETQ. Written as DNA, the CDR3 is TGCGCCAGCAGCTTGGACGGCGGCCAGCGCATTAATGAGCAGTTCTTC. This codes for CASSLDGGQRINEQFF. The complete variable domain, with remaining parts taken from reference TRBV5-1 and TRBJ2-1, reads KAGVTQTPRYLIKTRGQQVTLSCSPISGHRSVSWYQQTPGQGLQFLFEYFSETQRNKGNFPGRFSGRQFSNSRSEMNVSTLELGDSALYLCASSLDGGQRINEQFFGPGTRLTVL.

V is TRBV9 and J is TRBJ1-3; 8 positions agree with TRBD1. CDR3 length: 16 residues. V lost 4 bases, J lost 0 bases, and 6 bases stayed unmatched. CDR1 is SGDLS, CDR2 YYNGEE, per germline. Here the CDR3 reads CASSPRTGSSGNTIYF. In DNA form, the CDR3 reads TGTGCCAGCAGCCCCCGGACAGGGTCCTCTGGAAACACCATATATTTT.

CDR3 residues: CASSLEGTGGTDTQYF. CDR3 bases: TGTGCCAGCAGCTTAGAAGGGACAGGGGGCACAGATACGCAGTATTTT. The J gene is TRBJ2-3, the V gene TRBV7-9; 10 nucleotides line up with TRBD1. Germline values: CDR1 SEHNR, CDR2 FQNEAQ (reference sequence). V trimming: 1 base; J trimming: 1 base; junction bases outside the gene matches: 2. The CDR3 is 16 amino acids.

This clone is a singleton in its sample. The chain combines TRBV6-5 with TRBJ1-2; D is unclear. The CDR3 consists of 15 residues. V dropped 1 base and J dropped 4 bases, with 13 bases sitting between them. Germline CDR1 reads MNHEY; CDR2 reads SVGAGI. The CDR3 DNA sequence: TGTGCCAGCAGTTACTATCTCGAGAGAATCTATGGCTACACCTTC. Its protein product is CASSYYLERIYGYTF.

The chain employs TRBV15 and TRBJ2-7, with a weak D call TRBD1 (5 bases). Trimming removed 3 bases from V and 3 bases from J, with 15 bases in between. Germline V CDR1 and CDR2: LNHNV, YYDKDF (reference sequence). The CDR3 totals 15 residues. CDR3 in DNA: TGTGCCACCAGCAGGTCTAGGGGAACCCGCTACGAGCAGTACTTC. This gives the protein CATSRSRGTRYEQYF. The full variable domain, with the rest looked up from reference TRBV15 and TRBJ2-7, is DAMVIQNPRYQVTQFGKPVTLSCSQTLNHNVMYWYQQKSSQAPKLLFHYYDKDFNNEADTPDNFQSRRPNTSFCFLDIRSPGLGDTAMYLCATSRSRGTRYEQYFGPGTRLTVT.